These 11 T cell receptor delta chains were all obtained from the same sample, sequenced in a study of γδ T cells in repeated Plasmodium falciparum infection. TCRdb called clones anew from the multiplex PCR reads with CATT. The table has 75,000 to 95,000 delta-chain clones, 0.98% seen once. Gammadelta T cells were flow-sorted from PBMC into Vgamma9/Vdelta2+ and Vdelta2-negative populations for bulk analysis. Sequencing was done on a sample of gamma-delta T cells from blood. Receptor source: a pool of human donors (malaria-infected and uninfected, not separated).

This clone came up many times. The translation of this DNA and the TCRdb protein of a much larger clone differ at residue 6, probably owing to a read error; the protein shown here is translated from the DNA. This chain connects TRDV2 to TRDJ2, with 10 positions matching TRDD3. The J gene, absent from TCRdb, was called here by matching the DNA to germline. Germline CDR1 GEAIGNYY, CDR2 EKD. CDR3 size: 17 residues. V lost 3 bases, J lost 2 bases, and 8 bases stayed unmatched. The CDR3 region is CACDVGWGIRLTAQLFF. For the CDR3, the DNA is TGTGCCTGTGACGTCGGCTGGGGGATAAGGTTGACAGCACAACTCTTCTTT.

Concerning this clone: A read error is likely here: a far larger clone is one base away. Distinct nucleotide sequences in the sample also encode this CDR3. The chain couples TRDV1 to TRDJ4, with D maybe TRDD3 (5 bases). Trimming removed 2 bases at V and 0 bases at J, with 40 bases between. In germline, CDR1 is TSWWSYY, CDR2 QGS. The CDR3 has 24 amino acids. The CDR3 bases are TGTGCTCTTGGGGAAAATCCAATAACGTTACTTCATCTCTCCGGCCCATACTGGACCAGACCCCTGATCTTT. It yields the protein CALGENPITLLHLSGPYWTRPLIF.

The sample holds many counts of this clone. With a far larger clone one base away, a read error is the likely cause. Other DNA sequences in the same sample also yield this CDR3. The V segment is TRDV2, and no J call was made; TRDD3 reflects the table's D call only, with no check against the DNA. Germline V gene lookup returns CDR1 GEAIGNYY and CDR2 EKD. The length of the CDR3 is 19 residues. This CDR3 is CACDRGRTGGYDANDKLIF. The DNA for the CDR3 is TGTGCCTGTGACAGAGGGCGTACTGGGGGATACGATGCGAACGATAAACTCATATTT.

Of note for this clone: A far larger clone lies a single base away; this is likely a read error. The same CDR3 also results from other DNA sequences found in this sample. The chain recombines TRDV2 with TRDJ2; a possible D gene is TRDD3 (6 bases). TCRdb supplies no J gene; here it was assigned by aligning the nucleotide sequence to germline. Germline V gene data show CDR1 as GEAIGNYY and CDR2 as EKD. The V and J ends lost 3 bases and 6 bases respectively, with 22 bases between them. The CDR3 is 17 residues long. The CDR3 reads CACDPWGQTVGSAQLFF. CDR3 nucleotide sequence: TGTGCCTGTGACCCCTGGGGTCAAACCGTGGGGTCAGCACAACTCTTCTTT.

This clone was counted ten times or more. This chain joins TRDV1 and TRDJ1, with a weak D call TRDD3 (5 bases). The CDR3 runs 17 residues. Trimming removed 0 bases from V and 5 bases from J, with 19 bases in between. Germline CDR1 and CDR2: TSWWSYY and QGS. The CDR3: CALGELRTPSWADKLIF. CDR3 DNA sequence: TGTGCTCTTGGGGAACTTCGAACTCCCTCCTGGGCTGATAAACTCATCTTT.

In this sample, this clone turned up many times. The chain has TRDV2 and TRDJ3; 8 nucleotides agree with TRDD3. Germline CDR1 and CDR2: GEAIGNYY and EKD. V trimming: 0 bases; J trimming: 0 bases; junction bases outside the gene matches: 6. This CDR3 comprises 19 residues. CDR3 nucleotides: TGTGCCTGTGACACCGTCCTGGGGGACCTCTCCTGGGACACCCGACAGATGTTTTTC. It codes for CACDTVLGDLSWDTRQMFF.

Points on this clone: This DNA's translation differs at residue 12 from TCRdb's protein, which comes from a much larger clone; a read error is likely, and the protein shown is translated from the DNA. The V call is TRDV2, the J call TRDJ1; TRDD3 is a possible D gene (6 bases). Since TCRdb gives no J gene, matching the DNA to germline was used here to assign it. The V end was cut by 2 bases, the J end by 3 bases, with 33 bases between. The CDR3 consists of 21 residues. Germline CDR1 is GEAIGNYY and CDR2 is EKD. CDR3 sequence: CACDILTANLLRDRLPDKLIF. The CDR3, as DNA: TGTGCCTGTGACATTCTAACTGCCAACCTACTGAGGGATAGACTACCCGATAAACTCATCTTT.

Concerning this clone: The protein TCRdb lists belongs to a much larger clone and differs from this DNA's translation at residue 14, which points to a read error; the protein shown is made from the DNA. TRDV1 is the V gene, and the J gene was not called; no DNA check was done on the table's D call, TRDD3. There are 16 residues in the CDR3. Germline-derived CDR1 and CDR2 are TSWWSYY and QGS. CDR3 bases: TGTGCTCTTGGGACTCGACTGCCGTTTGGGACCGATAAACCCATCTTT. Translation: CALGTRLPFGTDKPIF.

The sample holds many counts of this clone. This is likely an artifact of a read error, given a far larger clone one base away. This CDR3 is also generated by other DNA sequences in the sample. J is TRDJ1 and V is TRDV2, with 8 bases fitting TRDD3. The V and J ends lost 1 base and 0 bases, in that order; junction bases with no gene match: 18. The CDR3 is 20 residues long. CDR1 is GEAIGNYY, CDR2 EKD, per germline. The CDR3 DNA reads TGTGCCTGTGACACGGTGGGATGGGGGATCCGCCAAATACACACCGATAAACTCATCTTT. This encodes CACDTVGWGIRQIHTDKLIF.

Concerning this clone itself: TCRdb's entry gives the protein of a much larger clone, which mismatches this DNA's translation at residue 8, likely from a read error; the protein reported here is translated from the DNA. V and J are TRDV1 and TRDJ1; 11 bases match TRDD3. Here the J gene came from matching the DNA to germline, since TCRdb omits it. Germline V gives CDR1 TSWWSYY, CDR2 QGS. The CDR3 loop spans 19 amino acids. V gave up 5 bases and J gave up 8 bases; unmatched junction bases: 22. DNA for the CDR3: TGTGCTCTTGGGAAAAGAACCCACTCGATGTTGGGGGATACGCTGAAACTCATCTTT. Protein sequence: CALGKRTHSMLGDTLKLIF.

This clone has a count of ten or more. The chain is built from TRDV2 and TRDJ3; 8 bases are shared with TRDD3. This CDR3 is built from 23 residues. V shed 0 bases and J 0 bases; nucleotides not matched to a gene: 18. From germline, CDR1 is GEAIGNYY and CDR2 EKD. The CDR3 here is CACDTLPPLGADPVSWDTRQMFF. CDR3 nucleotides: TGTGCCTGTGACACCCTACCCCCACTGGGGGCCGACCCCGTCTCCTGGGACACCCGACAGATGTTTTTC.